The entry below describes one TCR beta chain. The antigen remains undetermined. This specimen belongs to a study of T cell repertoires in cytomegalovirus infection. Study-wide background: Matching HLA type, along with CMV infection, was indicated by public TCR beta signatures. General study findings and limits: Public TCR beta family frequency separated CMV-and-HLA carriers, including in an independent cohort. Predominance within the ex vivo response was attributable to HLA-C-restricted CMV-specific TCR beta clonotypes.

TCRdb independently ran MiXCR on the reads; one entry per CDR3 protein. The table lists about 330,000 distinct CDR3 sequences, around 9.5% of them singletons. The V gene lost 5 bases and the J gene lost 8 bases, with 15 bases spanning the gap. Germline V CDR1 and CDR2: MNHNY, SVGAGI (reference sequence). The CDR3 length is 13 residues. The V and J genes are TRBV6-6 and TRBJ1-2, with D uncertain. Sequencing input: PBMCs. The receptor was derived from a human donor in good health (CMV status not recorded). Some clones in this sample may be carry-over from other donors' samples. The CDR3 bases are TGTGCCAGCAGTCCGCAGGTTTCCAACGGCTACACCTTC. Protein product: CASSPQVSNGYTF.